The 11 T cell receptor beta chains given below trace back to one sample, sequenced in a study of OX40 agonist ivuxolimab in advanced cancers. TCRdb keeps only in-frame clones here, not all; method: immunoSEQ multiplex PCR. The sample records fewer than 80,000 clones, around 90% being singletons. The starting material was CD4+ or CD8+ T cells sorted from blood, obtained in a trial of the OX40 agonist ivuxolimab. These receptors all come from an adult with an advanced solid tumor such as melanoma, head and neck, liver or kidney cancer.

V usage is TRBV5-1 and J usage is TRBJ2-1, with D possibly matching TRBD2 (6 bases). V was trimmed by 0 bases and J by 9 bases, leaving 7 bases between them. The germline gives CDR1 SGHRS, CDR2 YFSETQ. CDR3 length: 12 residues. The CDR3 DNA is TGCGCCAGCAGCTTGGGTAGCGGTGAGCAGTTCTTC. It translates to CASSLGSGEQFF.

The chain joins TRBV11-1 to TRBJ2-7, with TRBD2 identical over 7 bases. The length of the CDR3 is 15 residues. J gave up 2 bases and V 5 bases, and 9 bases lay outside the gene matches. Germline CDR1 SGHAT, CDR2 FQDESV (reference sequence). The CDR3 is CASSQSRAGAYEQYF. The CDR3 DNA is TGTGCCAGCAGCCAATCGAGGGCGGGGGCCTACGAGCAGTACTTC.

The chain combines TRBV6-1 with TRBJ1-3, with D unclear. The CDR3 is 15 residues long. Trimming shortened V by 4 bases and J by 0 bases, and 10 bases separated the two germline ends. Germline CDR1 and CDR2: MNHNS and SASEGT. DNA for the CDR3: TGTGCCAGCAGTGGACCACACGACTCTGGAAACACCATATATTTT. Encoded protein: CASSGPHDSGNTIYF.

V usage is TRBV7-9 and J usage is TRBJ2-2, with 9 positions matching TRBD1. The CDR3 sequence is 15 residues long. V lost 4 bases, J lost 5 bases, and 5 bases stayed unmatched. Germline-derived CDR1 and CDR2 are SEHNR and FQNEAQ (reference sequence). This CDR3 reads CASSYRGHSTGELFF. Here the CDR3 DNA reads TGTGCCAGCAGCTACAGGGGGCATTCGACCGGGGAGCTGTTTTTT.

V is TRBV5-1 and J is TRBJ2-1; D is unresolved. The CDR3 totals 14 residues. V was cut by 3 bases and J by 2 bases, with 9 bases left in between. Germline CDR1 SGHRS, CDR2 YFSETQ. CDR3 DNA sequence: TGCGCCAGCAGCTCGGGCGAAACCTACAATGAGCAGTTCTTC. This translates into CASSSGETYNEQFF.

The chain recombines TRBV28 with TRBJ2-5; D unresolved. The V gene lost 8 bases and the J gene lost 1 base, with 5 bases spanning the gap. Germline V gene sequence: CDR1 MDHEN, CDR2 SYDVKM. This CDR3 has 11 amino acids. The DNA of the CDR3 is TGTGCCAGCGGTATCCAAGAGACCCAGTACTTC. This gives the protein CASGIQETQYF.

J is TRBJ2-2 and V is TRBV7-2; 12 bases agree with TRBD1. Looked up from germline, CDR1 is SGHTA and CDR2 is FQGNSA. The CDR3 is 17 residues long. V was pared by 6 bases and J by 9 bases, with 14 bases of the junction left unmatched. The CDR3 sequence is CASSFHGTGGRKRELFF. The CDR3 DNA sequence: TGTGCCAGCAGTTTTCACGGGACAGGGGGCCGTAAGCGGGAGCTGTTTTTT.

This chain connects TRBV7-3 to TRBJ1-1; unclear D gene. CDR3 size: 13 residues. V gave up 5 bases and J gave up 1 base, with 8 bases separating them. CDR1 is SGHTA and CDR2 is FQGTGA in the germline V gene. This CDR3 reads CASSQKRNTEAFF. CDR3 nucleotide sequence: TGTGCCAGCAGCCAAAAGAGGAACACTGAAGCTTTCTTT. Complete variable domain (other parts from reference TRBV7-3 and TRBJ1-1): GAGVSQTPSNKVTEKGKYVELRCDPISGHTALYWYRQSLGQGPEFLIYFQGTGAADDSGLPNDRFFAVRPEGSVSTLKIQRTERGDSAVYLCASSQKRNTEAFFGQGTRLTVV.

This chain connects TRBV11-2 to TRBJ2-4, with 14 bases fitting TRBD2. The CDR3 runs 17 residues. Germline-derived CDR1 and CDR2 are SGHAT and FQNNGV. The trim removed 5 bases at V and 4 bases at J, leaving 7 bases unmatched. The CDR3 DNA reads as TGTGCCAGCAGCGCACCCGGACTAGCGGGAGGTAAAAACATTCAGTACTTC. Protein sequence: CASSAPGLAGGKNIQYF.

The rearrangement links TRBV2 to TRBJ1-3, with 11 bases that match TRBD1. Per germline, CDR1 SNHLY and CDR2 FYNNEI. The ends lost 4 bases at V and 0 bases at J; junction bases unmatched: 8. This CDR3 has 18 amino acids. The CDR3 nucleotides are TGTGCCAGCAGTGGGAGGTGGACAGGGGGCCCCTCTGGAAACACCATATATTTT. Its protein is CASSGRWTGGPSGNTIYF.

The chain links TRBV7-2 to TRBJ2-7, with 12 positions matching TRBD2. The V gene's germline CDR1 is SGHTA and CDR2 FQGNSA. The CDR3 spans 13 residues. V was clipped by 1 base and J by 10 bases; unmatched bases: 2. The CDR3 bases are TGTGCCAGCAGCTTAGGGGGACTAGCGGGCCAGTACTTC. This encodes CASSLGGLAGQYF.